Listed below are T cell receptor beta chains from one sample, sequenced in a study of cytomegalovirus exposure and HLA in healthy donors. Sequenced by immunoSEQ multiplex PCR; TCRdb stores in-frame clones only, minus some. The sample holds roughly 180,000 clones, about 82% seen once. Material for sequencing was PBMCs. The receptors were gathered from a man between 18 and 29 years old in good health and CMV-seronegative. Each CDR3 is given with its conserved first and last residue. Each record gives: J gene, V gene, D gene, clone size, CDR3 DNA, CDR3 protein. A D gene is named only where the DNA matches it firmly. Size is stated for part of the rows, as once, few or many counts, or as a class when the clone is expanded.

TRBJ2-3 | TRBV7-3 | - | once | TGTGCCAGCAGCTCACTCCCCGGTGCGGATACGCAGTATTTT | CASSSLPGADTQYF
TRBJ2-7 | TRBV6-1 | TRBD2 | - | TGTGCCAGCAGTGAACGGGGGGTCCACGAGCAGTACTTC | CASSERGVHEQYF
TRBJ1-1 | TRBV5-6 | TRBD1 | - | TGTGCCAGCAGCTTCGGACAGGGAGGCACTGAAGCTTTCTTT | CASSFGQGGTEAFF
TRBJ2-3 | TRBV5-1 | - | - | TGCGCCAGCAGCTCGAAAAATAGCGGCCGCACAGATACGCAGTATTTT | CASSSKNSGRTDTQYF
TRBJ2-1 | TRBV5-1 | - | - | TGCGCCAGCAGCTTAACAGGGACAACCTACAATGAGCAGTTCTTC | CASSLTGTTYNEQFF
TRBJ1-1 | TRBV5-4 | - | - | TGTGCCAGCAGCTTGGGGGGGGTCCGGGGTCAGATGTTCACTGAAGCTTTCTTT | CASSLGGVRGQMFTEAFF
TRBJ2-3 | TRBV19 | TRBD1 | many | TGTGCCAGTAAATCGGGGACAGGGGCAGATACGCAGTATTTT | CASKSGTGADTQYF
TRBJ1-1 | TRBV25-1 | - | - | TGTGCCAGCGGAGGGTTGCTCGACGCTGAAGCTTTCTTT | CASGGLLDAEAFF
TRBJ1-6 | TRBV7-8 | - | - | TGTGCCAGCAGCATTAATGGGGGGTGGCATAATTCACCCCTCCACTTT | CASSINGGWHNSPLHF
TRBJ1-4 | TRBV7-2 | TRBD1 | - | TGTGCCAGCAGCCCCCTGGCGGGGACAGGATATAATGAAAAACTGTTTTTT | CASSPLAGTGYNEKLFF
TRBJ2-1 | TRBV4-1 | TRBD2 | - | TGCGCCAGCAGCCAAGAGTGGGGGACTAGCGGGCTAGTGGAGCAGTTCTTC | CASSQEWGTSGLVEQFF
TRBJ2-7 | TRBV19 | TRBD1 | - | TGTGCCAGTAGTCCAGGGACAGGGAGAGGAGAGCAGTACTTC | CASSPGTGRGEQYF
TRBJ1-3 | TRBV10-2 | TRBD1 | - | TGCGCCAGCAGGGACAGGGGAACTGGAAACACCATATATTTT | CASRDRGTGNTIYF
TRBJ1-6 | TRBV4-1 | - | few | TGCGCCAGCAGCCAATCCCAGGGTAGCTCACCCCTCCACTTT | CASSQSQGSSPLHF
TRBJ1-1 | TRBV9 | - | - | TGTGCCAGCAGCCCCCAGGGGACTGAAGCTTTCTTT | CASSPQGTEAFF
TRBJ2-1 | TRBV7-8 | TRBD2 | - | TGTGCCAGCAGCCCCCCCGGGACTAGGTATAAAGGGCAGTTCTTC | CASSPPGTRYKGQFF
TRBJ1-5 | TRBV10-3 | - | - | TGTGCCAACAGTTACAGGGTTGGACAGCCCCAGCATTTT | CANSYRVGQPQHF
TRBJ2-1 | TRBV9 | - | - | TGTGCCAGCAGCGTAGCTCCGCCGGACGGGAGACTTGAGCAGTTCTTC | CASSVAPPDGRLEQFF
TRBJ2-3 | TRBV30 | - | - | TGTGCCTATCTACCGCGGGATACGCAGTATTTT | CAYLPRDTQYF
TRBJ2-1 | TRBV27 | TRBD2 | - | TGTGCCAGCAGTTTACTAGCGGGGGGGGATGAGCAGTTCTTC | CASSLLAGGDEQFF
TRBJ2-7 | TRBV7-9 | TRBD1 | - | TGTGCCAGCAGCTCTTCAGGGACAGCTTCCTACGAGCAGTACTTC | CASSSSGTASYEQYF
TRBJ1-2 | TRBV29-1 | - | - | TGCAGCGTTGCAGGCGGGGAGCATTCTATTAACTATGGCTACACCTTC | CSVAGGEHSINYGYTF
TRBJ1-6 | TRBV2 | - | - | TGTGCCAGCAAGGAGGGGCAGTCCTATAATTCACCCCTCCACTTT | CASKEGQSYNSPLHF
TRBJ1-1 | TRBV28 | TRBD1 | - | TGTGCCAGCTTGTCCCCCGTTGAGTCCCGACGACAGGGGGCAGACACTGAAGCTTTCTTT | CASLSPVESRRQGADTEAFF
TRBJ1-1 | TRBV11-1 | - | - | TGTGCCAGCAGCTTAGCGCGGGGGGGGAACACTGAAGCTTTCTTT | CASSLARGGNTEAFF
TRBJ1-5 | TRBV11-2 | - | - | TGTGCCAGCAGCTTAGACCACGGGCCCCAGCATTTT | CASSLDHGPQHF
TRBJ2-1 | TRBV28 | TRBD2 | - | TGTGCCAGCACCCCTTTAACTAGCGGGAACTACAATGAGCAGTTCTTC | CASTPLTSGNYNEQFF
TRBJ2-2 | TRBV27 | - | - | TGTGCCAGCAGTCTCCAACAGGTTACCGGGGAGCTGTTTTTT | CASSLQQVTGELFF
TRBJ1-6 | TRBV5-1 | TRBD1 | once | TGCGCCAGCAGCTACGGACAGGAGGTCTCACCCCTCCACTTT | CASSYGQEVSPLHF
TRBJ1-2 | TRBV9 | TRBD1 | - | TGTGCCAGCAGCATAGTTGAGGGGGCCGGGGGTGGCTACACCTTC | CASSIVEGAGGGYTF
TRBJ2-7 | TRBV4-1 | TRBD2 | - | TGCGCCAGCAGCCACCAGAGGGGTAGCGGGATTTGTGTCGAGCAGTACTTC | CASSHQRGSGICVEQYF
TRBJ1-6 | TRBV6-4 | - | few | TGTGCCAGCAGTGACTCGCCGACAGATAATTCACCCCTCCACTTT | CASSDSPTDNSPLHF